The 15 T cell receptor beta chains reported below all come from one sample, sequenced in a study of cytomegalovirus exposure and HLA in healthy donors (dated by TCRdb to the late 2010s). The library was generated by the immunoSEQ multiplex PCR assay. The immuneACCESS repertoire file appears here via TCRdb, limited to in-frame rearrangements. These files lack a portion of the clones; in checked studies, under half of the deficit traces to unresolved V genes, and the cause of the others is not known. The table for this sample lists some 200,000 clones; approximately 82% of them were counted only once. The biggest ten clones account for 13% of the sample. The sample taken for sequencing was PBMCs. Receptors originate from a woman between 25 and 40 years old in good health and CMV-seropositive.

This chain joins TRBV29-1 and TRBJ2-1; TRBD2 might be the D (6 bases). CDR3 length: 14 amino acids. Trimming cost V 3 bases and J 2 bases, with 11 bases left between them. Germline CDR1 SQVTM, CDR2 ANQGSEA. The CDR3 is CSVDRGGTYNEQFF. CDR3 DNA sequence: TGCAGCGTTGACCGGGGAGGCACCTACAATGAGCAGTTCTTC.

The genes are TRBV29-1 and TRBJ2-7, with 7 bases matching TRBD2. This CDR3 region has 14 residues. V shed 4 bases and J 1 base; nucleotides not matched to a gene: 7. The germline CDR1 and CDR2 sequences are SQVTM and ANQGSEA. The CDR3 DNA is TGCAGCGTTGTCGGCGGGAGCGTTTCCTACGAGCAGTACTTC. Protein product: CSVVGGSVSYEQYF.

This chain links TRBV5-6 with TRBJ2-7; maybe TRBD2 (5 bases). Germline V gives CDR1 SGHDT, CDR2 YYEEEE. The V gene lost 0 bases and the J gene lost 2 bases, with 12 bases spanning the gap. The CDR3 is made up of 15 amino acids. CDR3 sequence: CASSLVGSEAYEQYF. The CDR3, as DNA: TGTGCCAGCAGCTTGGTTGGTAGCGAAGCCTACGAGCAGTACTTC.

The chain is built from TRBV28 and TRBJ2-7; 8 nucleotides match TRBD2. V was pared by 5 bases and J by 5 bases, with 11 bases of the junction left unmatched. The CDR3 sequence is 15 residues long. Germline lookup yields CDR1 MDHEN and CDR2 SYDVKM. The CDR3 DNA reads as TGTGCCAGCAGTCTACCAAGCGGGAGCTTCGACGAGCAGTACTTC. It codes for CASSLPSGSFDEQYF.

As DNA, the CDR3 is TGTGCCAGCTCACCGCAGTCCGGGATTGAAAAACTGTTTTTT. Amino acids: CASSPQSGIEKLFF. The genes are TRBV18 and TRBJ1-4; D remains unclear. V was shortened by 3 bases and J by 7 bases, with 12 bases between the two germline ends. Germline CDR1 reads KGHSH; CDR2 reads LQKENI. This CDR3 has 14 amino acids.

The chain carries TRBV7-2 and TRBJ2-1; 12 bases match TRBD2. CDR3 length: 16 residues. The germline gives CDR1 SGHTA, CDR2 FQGNSA. V lost 5 bases, J lost 7 bases, and 9 bases stayed unmatched. Written as DNA, the CDR3 is TGTGCCAGCAGCCCCGAAAGGACTAGCGGGATAAATGAGCAGTTCTTC. This gives the protein CASSPERTSGINEQFF.

The gene calls are TRBV18 and TRBJ2-7, with 13 positions matching TRBD2. The germline V gene has CDR1 KGHSH and CDR2 LQKENI. CDR3 length: 15 residues. J was trimmed by 6 bases and V by 6 bases; bases with no gene match: 8. This chain's CDR3 is CASSDRLAGGSEQYF. CDR3 nucleotide sequence: TGTGCCAGCTCTGACCGACTAGCGGGAGGTTCCGAGCAGTACTTC.

The chain carries TRBV5-1 and TRBJ1-1; D is ambiguous. V lost 0 bases and J 7 bases, leaving 7 bases between the germline ends. Germline CDR1 reads SGHRS; CDR2 reads YFSETQ. This CDR3 is 12 amino acids long. CDR3 loop: CASSLGGYEAFF. The CDR3 region has the DNA TGCGCCAGCAGCTTGGGAGGGTATGAAGCTTTCTTT. The complete variable domain, with remaining parts taken from reference TRBV5-1 and TRBJ1-1, reads KAGVTQTPRYLIKTRGQQVTLSCSPISGHRSVSWYQQTPGQGLQFLFEYFSETQRNKGNFPGRFSGRQFSNSRSEMNVSTLELGDSALYLCASSLGGYEAFFGQGTRLTVV.

This clone was detected a few times. The gene calls are TRBV28 and TRBJ2-7; maybe TRBD1 (6 bases). V was clipped by 5 bases and J by 6 bases, with 14 bases between them. This CDR3 has 13 residues. Germline CDR1 reads MDHEN; CDR2 reads SYDVKM. The CDR3 reads CASSQPQTGEQYF. For the CDR3, the DNA is TGTGCCAGCAGTCAGCCCCAGACAGGCGAGCAGTACTTC.

This clone was seen once. The CDR3 reads CASSSHRSGTGVSEQYF. CDR3 coding DNA: TGTGCCAGCAGTTCCCATCGATCCGGGACAGGGGTAAGCGAGCAGTACTTC. The genes are TRBV28 and TRBJ2-7, with 10 bases identical to TRBD1. This CDR3 is built from 17 residues. The trim removed 4 bases at V and 6 bases at J, leaving 15 bases unmatched. Germline-derived CDR1 and CDR2 are MDHEN and SYDVKM.

In DNA, the CDR3 is TGTGCCAGCAGCTTAGTGGAGGCTGAAGCTTTCTTT. This encodes CASSLVEAEAFF. The chain combines TRBV11-2 with TRBJ1-1; no firm D call. The V gene's germline CDR1 is SGHAT and CDR2 FQNNGV. V was cut by 1 base and J by 6 bases, with 6 bases left in between. The CDR3 loop spans 12 amino acids.

The V gene is TRBV29-1, the J gene TRBJ1-2; D possibly corresponds to TRBD1 (5 bases). CDR3 size: 12 residues. Germline-derived CDR1 and CDR2 are SQVTM and ANQGSEA. The germline V and J ends were trimmed by 4 bases and 6 bases, with 12 bases remaining between them. The CDR3: CSVVLQANGYTF. The CDR3 DNA reads as TGCAGCGTTGTTTTACAGGCGAATGGCTACACCTTC. Combining the CDR3 with reference TRBV29-1 and TRBJ1-2 gives the whole variable domain SAVISQKPSRDICQRGTSLTIQCQVDSQVTMMFWYRQQPGQSLTLIATANQGSEATYESGFVIDKFPISRPNLTFSTLTVSNMSPEDSSIYLCSVVLQANGYTFGSGTRLTVV.

This chain joins TRBV18 and TRBJ2-1, with D perhaps TRBD1 (6 bases). V lost 5 bases and J lost 7, with 18 bases in between. Germline V gene data show CDR1 as KGHSH and CDR2 as LQKENI. The CDR3 has 15 residues. The CDR3 nucleotides are TGTGCCAGCTCAGAATCGGAAGGACAGCCTAATGAGCAGTTCTTC. Translating gives CASSESEGQPNEQFF.

This clone was recorded a few times. The V call is TRBV19, the J call TRBJ1-5, with D possibly matching TRBD1 (6 bases). Trimming removed 7 bases at V and 0 bases at J, with 10 bases between. The CDR3 sequence is 14 residues long. CDR1 LNHDA and CDR2 SQIVND come from the germline V gene (reference sequence). The CDR3 DNA reads as TGTGCCAGTATAGGCAGGGGTAGCAATCAGCCCCAGCATTTT. Translated: CASIGRGSNQPQHF. Supplemented by reference TRBV19 and TRBJ1-5, the full variable domain reads DGGITQSPKYLFRKEGQNVTLSCEQNLNHDAMYWYRQDPGQGLRLIYYSQIVNDFQKGDIAEGYSVSREKKESFPLTVTSAQKNPTAFYLCASIGRGSNQPQHFGDGTRLSIL.

This sequence joins TRBV5-1 and TRBJ1-2, with TRBD1 matching over 9 bases. The CDR3 contains 15 residues. The ends lost 4 bases at V and 8 bases at J; junction bases unmatched: 12. Germline CDR1 and CDR2: SGHRS and YFSETQ. The CDR3 here is CASSAGTGSHRGYTF. The CDR3 nucleotides are TGCGCCAGCAGCGCCGGGACAGGGAGTCACAGGGGCTACACCTTC.